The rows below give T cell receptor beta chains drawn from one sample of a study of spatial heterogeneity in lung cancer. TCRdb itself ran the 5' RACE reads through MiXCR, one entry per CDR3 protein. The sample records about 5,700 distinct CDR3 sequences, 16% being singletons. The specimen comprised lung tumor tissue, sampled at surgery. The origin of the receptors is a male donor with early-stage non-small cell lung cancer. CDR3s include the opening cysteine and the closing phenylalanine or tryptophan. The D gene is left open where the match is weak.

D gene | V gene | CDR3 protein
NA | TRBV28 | CASSFSNREQYF
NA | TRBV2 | CASSVLQGTYEQYF
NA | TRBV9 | CASSLDGARGGYTF
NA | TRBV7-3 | CASSPARSTDTQYF
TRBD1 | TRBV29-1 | CSARGTGIATGELFF
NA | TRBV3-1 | CASSQERGGEQFF
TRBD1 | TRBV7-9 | CASSSGTGMNTEAFF
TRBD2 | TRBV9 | CASSLGLAEETQYF
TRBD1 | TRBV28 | CASSFQQGAKNIQYF
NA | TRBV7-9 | CASSPAWNQPQHF
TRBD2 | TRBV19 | CASNTGGSTDTQYF
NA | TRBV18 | CASSPFGELRDTQYF
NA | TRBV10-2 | CASQFLIGYNEQFF
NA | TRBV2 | CASSENGRAGAFF
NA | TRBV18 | CASSPFPSGDNEQFF
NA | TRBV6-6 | CASSPGEAWGEQFF
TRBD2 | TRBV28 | CASSSFGILAGGLNTQYF
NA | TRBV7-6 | CASSLERAISGNTIYF
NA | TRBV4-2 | CASSQTGKEVNEQFF
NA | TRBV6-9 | CAIWRGSPDTQYF